These T cell receptor beta chains were read from a single sample in a study of T cells in Graves' hyperthyroidism and ophthalmopathy. TCRdb re-derived calls from the multiplex PCR reads in MiXCR, one entry per CDR3 protein. The table shows about 620,000 distinct CDR3 sequences, with 15% to 20% occurring only once. Sequencing was carried out using blood. The receptors derive from a woman aged 25-40 years with Graves' hyperthyroidism. Each CDR3 is given with its conserved first and last residue. D genes are given only for firm matches. The size field is filled for only some rows; it gives once, few, many or a size class.

.	TRBV6-1	TRBD2	15	TRBJ2-7	TGTGCCAGCAGTGAATATCCGGGGAGCGGGGGGGAGCAGTACTTC	CASSEYPGSGGEQYF
many	TRBV29-1	.	12	TRBJ1-1	TGCAGCGTGGGCCACCTGAACACTGAAGCTTTCTTT	CSVGHLNTEAFF
many	TRBV7-2	TRBD1	15	TRBJ2-7	TGTGCCAGCAGCTTGGCCGGGACAGGGGTGTACGAGCAGTACTTC	CASSLAGTGVYEQYF
many	TRBV5-1	TRBD2	15	TRBJ2-1	TGTGCCAGCAGCCTGGGACTAGCGGGAGTCGTTGAGCAGTTCTTC	CASSLGLAGVVEQFF
few	TRBV10-3	TRBD1	17	TRBJ2-3	TGTGCCATCAGTGAGACTACCGGGACAGGGAGCACAGATACGCAGTATTTT	CAISETTGTGSTDTQYF
many	TRBV5-1	TRBD2	15	TRBJ2-3	TGCGCCAGCAAGCTCCAAGCGGGAGAAACAGATACGCAGTATTTT	CASKLQAGETDTQYF
few	TRBV28	TRBD1	17	TRBJ2-3	TGTGCCAGCAGTCCTAACCAAGGACAGGGCAAGACAGATACGCAGTATTTT	CASSPNQGQGKTDTQYF
many	TRBV11-2	.	13	TRBJ2-1	TGTGCCAGCAGCCCCAATGTCCTTACCGAGCAGTTCTTC	CASSPNVLTEQFF
few	TRBV20-1	.	16	TRBJ2-6	TGCAGTGCTAGAGGGGCGTCCTCGGGCGGGGCCAACGTCCTGACTTTC	CSARGASSGGANVLTF
many	TRBV7-3	.	18	TRBJ2-1	TGTGCCAGCAGCTTAACGGGCCCAGGGGAGCCTCCCTACAATGAGCAGTTCTTC	CASSLTGPGEPPYNEQFF
many	TRBV10-3	TRBD2	15	TRBJ2-3	TGTGCCATCAGTCGCAGCGGGGACCTCACAGATACGCAGTATTTT	CAISRSGDLTDTQYF
.	TRBV28	.	15	TRBJ1-4	TGTGCCAGCAGGCTCCCCGGGACGGGAAATGAAAAACTGTTTTTT	CASRLPGTGNEKLFF
many	TRBV29-1	.	12	TRBJ1-1	TGCAGCGTTGAATGGGGGGGGACTGAAGCTTTCTTT	CSVEWGGTEAFF
many	TRBV5-1	TRBD2	18	TRBJ2-3	TGCGCCAGCAACTTGGGGACTAGCGGGAGTGGGAGCACAGATACGCAGTATTTT	CASNLGTSGSGSTDTQYF
.	TRBV27	.	13	TRBJ2-2	TGTGCCAGCAGGGCTCAAAACACCGGGGAGCTGTTTTTT	CASRAQNTGELFF
few	TRBV9	.	13	TRBJ1-1	TGTGCCAGCAGCGTTTCAGGGACAACTGAAGCTTTCTTT	CASSVSGTTEAFF
many	TRBV20-1	TRBD2	15	TRBJ2-7	TGCAGTGCTAGACTAGCGGAAGACCTCTTTTACGAGCAGTACTTC	CSARLAEDLFYEQYF